The 22 T cell receptor beta chains listed next were all sequenced from one sample in a study of beta chain features in type 1 diabetes. Expressed TCRB transcripts were sequenced after all isolated RNA was converted to cDNA. Profiled with immunoSEQ multiplex PCR; TCRdb holds only in-frame clones, not every one. The sample lists 250,000 to 350,000 clones, 15% occurring once. Findings and caveats of the study: A moderate, significant TCRB CDR3 shortening appeared in type 1 diabetes across four CD4+ subsets.

The antigens these receptors bind are not known. The sample comprised naive CD4+ T cells from blood. The receptors here all came from a man aged 18-30 years with type 1 diabetes.

The gene calls are TRBV4-3 and TRBJ2-1; TRBD2 aligns across 13 bases. The J segment lost 10 bases and the V segment lost 0 bases, leaving 6 bases of the junction unmatched. CDR1 is LGHNA and CDR2 is YSLEER in the germline V gene. The CDR3 length is 16 residues. This CDR3 is CASSQELAGGRGEQFF. Written as DNA, the CDR3 is TGCGCCAGCAGCCAAGAACTAGCGGGGGGGAGAGGAGAGCAGTTCTTC.

The chain joins TRBV30 to TRBJ1-1, with TRBD1 as a possible D gene (5 bases). This CDR3 has 13 residues. The ends were cut back, 1 base at V and 2 bases at J, with 8 bases in the middle. Germline V gene lookup returns CDR1 GTSNPN and CDR2 SVGIG (reference sequence). CDR3 DNA: TGTGCCTGGAGTGCCGGGACTAACACTGAAGCTTTCTTT. This gives the protein CAWSAGTNTEAFF.

This clone was seen only a few times. The chain carries TRBV5-1 and TRBJ2-7, with 7 positions matching TRBD1. V gave up 4 bases and J gave up 3 bases; unmatched junction bases: 7. The CDR3 covers 14 residues. CDR1 and CDR2 from the germline V gene are SGHRS and YFSETQ. The CDR3 spells CASSRTGQNYEQYF. CDR3 nucleotides: TGCGCCAGCAGCCGGACAGGACAAAACTACGAGCAGTACTTC.

In its sample, this clone was seen a few times. This chain joins TRBV15 and TRBJ2-1; 7 bases are shared with TRBD1. With V trimmed by 3 bases and J by 6 bases, 2 bases remained unmatched. Germline loops: CDR1 LNHNV, CDR2 YYDKDF (reference sequence). The CDR3 spans 13 residues. The CDR3 DNA follows: TGTGCCACCAGCAGGACAGGGCGCAATGAGCAGTTCTTC. This gives the protein CATSRTGRNEQFF.

The rearrangement links TRBV18 to TRBJ1-2, with no clear D. CDR3 length: 14 residues. The V gene's germline CDR1 is KGHSH and CDR2 LQKENI. V was pared by 3 bases and J by 3 bases, with 11 bases between. CDR3 region: CASSPISLDYGYTF. CDR3 DNA sequence: TGTGCCAGCTCACCGATCAGTCTTGACTATGGCTACACCTTC. Full variable domain (rest looked up from reference TRBV18 and TRBJ1-2): NAGVMQNPRHLVRRRGQEARLRCSPMKGHSHVYWYRQLPEEGLKFMVYLQKENIIDESGMPKERFSAEFPKEGPSILRIQQVVRGDSAAYFCASSPISLDYGYTFGSGTRLTVV.

This clone came up many times. V usage is TRBV18 and J usage is TRBJ2-5; no firm D call. Trimming removed 4 bases at V and 5 bases at J, with 5 bases between. Germline CDR1 and CDR2: KGHSH and LQKENI. CDR3 length: 11 amino acids. Written as DNA, the CDR3 is TGTGCCAGCTCACAAGCGGAGACCCAGTACTTC. Its translation is CASSQAETQYF. The full variable domain, its missing parts supplied by reference TRBV18 and TRBJ2-5, is NAGVMQNPRHLVRRRGQEARLRCSPMKGHSHVYWYRQLPEEGLKFMVYLQKENIIDESGMPKERFSAEFPKEGPSILRIQQVVRGDSAAYFCASSQAETQYFGPGTRLLVL.

This clone was observed a handful of times. The rearrangement uses TRBV4-3 and TRBJ2-3; D ambiguous. Germline V gene data show CDR1 as LGHNA and CDR2 as YSLEER. This CDR3 has 13 amino acids. V lost 0 bases and J lost 3, with 4 bases in between. CDR3: CASSQEQTDTQYF. The CDR3 DNA reads TGCGCCAGCAGCCAAGAGCAGACAGATACGCAGTATTTT.

This clone was picked up a small number of times. CDR3 sequence reads: CASSERPSTDTQYF. The DNA of the CDR3 is TGTGCCAGCAGTGAGAGGCCTAGCACAGATACGCAGTATTTT. The gene calls are TRBV25-1 and TRBJ2-3; D is unclear. Germline V gene sequence: CDR1 MGHDK, CDR2 SYGVNS. The V end lost 3 bases, the J end lost 0 bases, and 7 bases lay between the germline ends. CDR3 length: 14 residues.

As DNA, the CDR3 is TGCAGCGTTTCAGGGGTGGGAAACATTCAGTACTTC. Its translation is CSVSGVGNIQYF. The V call is TRBV29-1, the J call TRBJ2-4, with a tentative D call TRBD1 (6 bases). CDR1 is SQVTM and CDR2 is ANQGSEA in the germline V gene. V was cut by 5 bases and J by 6 bases, with 11 bases left in between. The CDR3 is 12 amino acids. The variable domain in full, completed from reference TRBV29-1 and TRBJ2-4, reads SAVISQKPSRDICQRGTSLTIQCQVDSQVTMMFWYRQQPGQSLTLIATANQGSEATYESGFVIDKFPISRPNLTFSTLTVSNMSPEDSSIYLCSVSGVGNIQYFGAGTRLSVL.

In the case of this clone: It is likely a read error, because the conserved phenylalanine at the end of the CDR3 is missing. The limits of the CDR3 on the DNA are not certain, so only TCRdb's listed CDR3 is given. The rearrangement links TRBV7-2 to TRBJ1-1. CDR1 SGHTA and CDR2 FQGNSA come from the germline V gene. The CDR3 comprises 12 residues, both ends counted. The CDR3 sequence: CASSFIAAAVVI.

The CDR3 bases are TGTGCCAGCAGCACGACTACTATAACCGCCAATGAGCAGTTCTTC. It specifies CASSTTTITANEQFF. The V call is TRBV11-2, the J call TRBJ2-1; maybe TRBD2 (5 bases). Germline CDR1 reads SGHAT; CDR2 reads FQNNGV. The V end was cut by 5 bases, the J end by 6 bases, with 17 bases between. The CDR3 is made up of 15 amino acids. Full variable domain (missing parts from reference TRBV11-2 and TRBJ2-1): EAGVAQSPRYKIIEKRQSVAFWCNPISGHATLYWYQQILGQGPKLLIQFQNNGVVDDSQLPKDRFSAERLKGVDSTLKIQPAKLEDSAVYLCASSTTTITANEQFFGPGTRLTVL.

This clone has only a few counts. The chain employs TRBV6-5 and TRBJ1-1; tentatively, D is TRBD1 (6 bases). V was shortened by 6 bases and J by 5 bases, with 13 bases between the two germline ends. Germline V gene lookup returns CDR1 MNHEY and CDR2 SVGAGI. This CDR3 has 13 amino acids. In DNA, the CDR3 is TGTGCCAGCAGCTCCAACAGGGCGACTGAAGCTTTCTTT. Amino acid sequence: CASSSNRATEAFF.

The V and J genes are TRBV7-6 and TRBJ2-5; TRBD1 aligns across 8 bases. With V trimmed by 5 bases and J by 1 base, 3 bases remained unmatched. Germline CDR1 SGHVS, CDR2 FNYEAQ. The CDR3 has 14 amino acids. CDR3 sequence reads: CASSLQGGQETQYF. The CDR3 DNA reads as TGTGCCAGCAGCCTACAGGGGGGCCAAGAGACCCAGTACTTC.

This clone was picked up a small number of times. This chain connects TRBV6-5 to TRBJ1-2; no firm D call. This CDR3 has 15 amino acids. V shed 0 bases and J shed 8 bases, with 16 bases lying between them. Germline V lookup: CDR1 MNHEY, CDR2 SVGAGI. CDR3 region: CASSYSSLHHLGYTF. The CDR3, as DNA: TGTGCCAGCAGTTACTCGAGCCTTCATCACCTCGGCTACACCTTC.

This clone has only a few counts. The V and J genes are TRBV2 and TRBJ2-7, with a tentative D call TRBD2 (5 bases). Between the trimmed V and J ends, which lost 6 bases and 3 bases, there was a span of 6 bases. This CDR3 is built from 11 residues. Germline lookup yields CDR1 SNHLY and CDR2 FYNNEI. The CDR3 sequence: CASRGGYEQYF. CDR3 nucleotide sequence: TGTGCCAGCAGAGGAGGCTACGAGCAGTACTTC. Supplemented by reference TRBV2 and TRBJ2-7, the full variable domain reads EPEVTQTPSHQVTQMGQEVILRCVPISNHLYFYWYRQILGQKVEFLVSFYNNEISEKSEIFDDQFSVERPDGSNFTLKIRSTKLEDSAMYFCASRGGYEQYFGPGTRLTVT.

A few counts support this clone. The chain couples TRBV21-1 to TRBJ1-4. TRBV21-1 is noted as a pseudogene. This CDR3 region has 13 residues. The CDR3 loop reads CASPPSTNEKLFF. In nucleotides, the CDR3 is TGTGCCAGCCCCCCTTCAACTAATGAAAAACTGTTTTTT.

The V and J genes are TRBV28 and TRBJ2-1; 10 bases are a match to TRBD2. The length of the CDR3 is 16 residues. V dropped 2 bases and J dropped 1; count of bases not matched to a gene: 2. Per germline, CDR1 MDHEN and CDR2 SYDVKM. As DNA, the CDR3 is TGTGCCAGCAGTTTAGATAGCGGGAGGTCCTACAATGAGCAGTTCTTC. Protein product: CASSLDSGRSYNEQFF.

The rearrangement uses TRBV7-9 and TRBJ2-2; 8 nucleotides line up with TRBD1. Germline V gene data show CDR1 as SEHNR and CDR2 as FQNEAQ (reference sequence). The V segment lost 2 bases and the J segment 1 base; nucleotides outside the gene matches: 9. The CDR3 covers 18 residues. In nucleotides, the CDR3 is TGTGCCAGCAGCTTATTGGGGGACAGGTTTTTGAACACCGGGGAGCTGTTTTTT. The encoded protein is CASSLLGDRFLNTGELFF.

The chain employs TRBV5-4 and TRBJ2-3; 9 bases line up with TRBD2. Germline CDR1 SGHNT, CDR2 YYREEE (reference sequence). Trimming at V came to 4 bases and at J to 1 base, leaving 7 bases not matched to a gene. This CDR3 is built from 16 residues. The CDR3, as DNA: TGTGCCAGCAGCAAGGGAAGACTAGCGGGCACAGATACGCAGTATTTT. Translating it yields CASSKGRLAGTDTQYF.

There are a few counts of this clone. The same CDR3 can be traced to other DNA sequences in this sample. The chain recombines TRBV27 with TRBJ2-7; 7 positions match TRBD2. The CDR3 runs 13 residues. Germline loops: CDR1 MNHEY, CDR2 SMNVEV (reference sequence). The junction had 4 bases not matched to a gene; V was cut back by 6 bases and J by 2 bases. The CDR3 loop reads CASRASGAYEQYF. The CDR3 DNA sequence: TGTGCCAGCAGAGCTAGCGGTGCCTACGAGCAGTACTTC.

The table lists this clone with a count of one. J is TRBJ2-5 and V is TRBV5-4, with 9 positions matching TRBD1. The DNA end favors TRBJ2-7, so the J call may be wrong. The CDR3 extends over 15 amino acids. Germline CDR1 reads SGHNT; CDR2 reads YYREEE (reference sequence). The CDR3 region is CASRRQDRGLSEQYF. For the CDR3, the DNA is TGTGCCAGCAGACGCCAGGACAGGGGTTTGTCCGAGCAGTACTTC.

This chain connects TRBV30 to TRBJ2-1, with TRBD1 identical over 8 bases. Germline V gene lookup returns CDR1 GTSNPN and CDR2 SVGIG (reference sequence). J lost 9 bases, V lost 2 bases, and 6 bases had no gene match. The length of the CDR3 is 13 residues. CDR3 nucleotides: TGTGCCTGGAGTACTGGACAGGGAGTTGAGCAGTTCTTC. Amino acid sequence: CAWSTGQGVEQFF.